Listed here are 5 T cell receptor beta chains from one sample, sequenced in a study of OX40 agonist ivuxolimab in advanced cancers. Only in-frame clones appear in the TCRdb table, and some are missing; sequencing was by immunoSEQ multiplex PCR. The sample lists approximately 17,000 clones; 86% were seen once. The input for sequencing was CD4+ or CD8+ T cells sorted from blood, taken in a trial of the OX40 agonist ivuxolimab. The receptors were gathered from an adult with an advanced solid tumor such as melanoma, head and neck, liver or kidney cancer.

V and J are TRBV21-1 and TRBJ1-6. TRBV21-1 is listed as a pseudogene. The CDR3 sequence is 15 residues long. The CDR3 loop reads CASSRVARGDSPLHF. The CDR3 DNA reads TGTGCCAGCAGCAGGGTTGCCCGCGGGGATTCACCCCTCCACTTT.

The V call is TRBV5-1, the J call TRBJ2-4; 10 positions agree with TRBD1. The CDR3 spans 16 residues. The V gene end was trimmed by 3 bases and the J gene end by 6 bases; junction bases not matched to a gene: 9. Germline values: CDR1 SGHRS, CDR2 YFSETQ. In DNA form, the CDR3 reads TGCGCCAGCAGCTATGATCTCCGGGACAGGGGAAACATTCAGTACTTC. Protein: CASSYDLRDRGNIQYF.

The chain is built from TRBV19 and TRBJ2-3, with 7 bases lining up with TRBD2. CDR3 length: 16 amino acids. The J segment lost 0 bases and the V segment lost 8 bases, leaving 11 bases of the junction unmatched. CDR1 and CDR2 (germline): LNHDA, SQIVND (reference sequence). Written as DNA, the CDR3 is TGTGCCAGTGTCCCTCGAGCGGGAACTAGCACAGATACGCAGTATTTT. Its protein product is CASVPRAGTSTDTQYF.

In this sample, this clone turned up once. The chain recombines TRBV11-3 with TRBJ2-5, with D possibly TRBD2 on 5 matching bases. This CDR3 has 13 amino acids. The V end was cut by 5 bases, the J end by 4 bases, with 11 bases between. Germline loops: CDR1 SGHNT, CDR2 YENEEA. In DNA form, the CDR3 reads TGTGCCAGCAGCCCGAGTCGGGGAGAGACCCAGTACTTC. Translating it yields CASSPSRGETQYF.

The rearrangement joins TRBV5-8 to TRBJ1-1; possible D gene TRBD1, 5 bases. The length of the CDR3 is 16 residues. Germline-derived CDR1 and CDR2 are SGHTS and YDEGEE. The V end lost 2 bases, the J end lost 1 base, and 15 bases lay between the germline ends. In DNA, the CDR3 is TGTGCCAGCAGCTTCAGACCGGGGCGCGCGAACACTGAAGCTTTCTTT. This sequence encodes CASSFRPGRANTEAFF.